This T cell receptor (beta chain) was captured by sequencing in a study of blood T cell repertoires in COVID-19. About the research overall: T cells, B-cell-depleted T cells, or PBMCs supplied cDNA or gDNA.

Trimming removed 6 bases at V and 5 bases at J, with 19 bases between. Germline V CDR1 and CDR2: SNHLY, FYNNEI. The CDR3 is 15 residues long. This clone was seen a single time. Original analysis: For nucleated cells, counts were estimated from reference gene primer amplification. The repertoire was sequenced with immunoSEQ multiplex PCR; TCRdb's copy has only in-frame clones and lacks some. V and J calls and clone size come straight from that table; D and trimming were deduced from the DNA. The sample holds approximately 10,000 clones; around 77% are singletons and the top ten take more than 35%. The TCR originated in a human donor in a cohort sampled during active COVID-19. The V and J genes are TRBV2 and TRBJ1-2; D unclear. Sequencing was performed on peripheral blood. CDR3 region: CASSQEPSILYGYTF. CDR3 nucleotide sequence: TGTGCCAGCAGCCAAGAACCTAGCATCCTGTATGGCTACACCTTC.